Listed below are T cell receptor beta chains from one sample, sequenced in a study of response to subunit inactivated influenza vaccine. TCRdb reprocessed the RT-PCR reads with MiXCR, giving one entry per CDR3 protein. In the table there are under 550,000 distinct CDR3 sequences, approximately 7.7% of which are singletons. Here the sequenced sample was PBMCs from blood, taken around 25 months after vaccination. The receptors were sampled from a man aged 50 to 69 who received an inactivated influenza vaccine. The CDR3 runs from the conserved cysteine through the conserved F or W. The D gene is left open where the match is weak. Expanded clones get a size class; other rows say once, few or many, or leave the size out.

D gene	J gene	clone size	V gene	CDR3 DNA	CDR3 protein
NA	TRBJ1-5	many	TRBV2	TGTGCCAGCAGAGCAGGGCGAATGGATCAGCCCCAGCATTTT	CASRAGRMDQPQHF
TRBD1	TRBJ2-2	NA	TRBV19	TGTGCCAGTAGTATTAGGGACAGTCGCACCGGGGAGCTGTTTTTT	CASSIRDSRTGELFF
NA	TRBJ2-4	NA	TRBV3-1	TGTGCCAGCAGCCAAGCGGCGGGACACCGCGGCATTCAGTACTTC	CASSQAAGHRGIQYF
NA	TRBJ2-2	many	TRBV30	TGTGCCTGGAGAGTAACCGGGGAGCTGTTTTTT	CAWRVTGELFF
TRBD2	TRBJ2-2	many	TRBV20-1	TGCAGTGCTAACGACCGGGACTACCTGAACACCGGGGAGCTGTTTTTT	CSANDRDYLNTGELFF
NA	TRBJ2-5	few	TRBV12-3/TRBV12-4	TGTGCCAGCAGTTTAGGACAAGTAGGGGAAGAGACCCAGTACTTC	CASSLGQVGEETQYF
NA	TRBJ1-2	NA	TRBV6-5	TGTGCCAGCAGTTACACTGACAGCATCTGGAGCTATGGCTACACCTTC	CASSYTDSIWSYGYTF
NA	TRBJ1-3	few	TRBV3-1	TGTGCCAGCAGCAAGCAGGCCGCCAGCTCTGGAAACACCATATATTTT	CASSKQAASSGNTIYF
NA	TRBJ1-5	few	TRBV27	TGTGCCAGCAGTTTATCATATCGAACCAGCAATCAGCCCCAGCATTTT	CASSLSYRTSNQPQHF
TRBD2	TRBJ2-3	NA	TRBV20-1	TGCAGTGCTAGAGTCGCGGGAGGGGCGGATACGCAGTATTTT	CSARVAGGADTQYF
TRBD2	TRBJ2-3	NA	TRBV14	TGTGCCAGCAGCCAACTAGCGGGGCGCACAGATACGCAGTATTTT	CASSQLAGRTDTQYF
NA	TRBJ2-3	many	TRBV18	TGTGCCAGCTCACCACGTACGGGCACAGATACGCAGTATTTT	CASSPRTGTDTQYF
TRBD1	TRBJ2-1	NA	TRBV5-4	TGTGCCAGCAGCAGGACAGGGTCTCCCTACAATGAGCAGTTCTTC	CASSRTGSPYNEQFF